The clone carrying this T cell receptor beta chain has more than one count but fewer than ten. Its antigen is unidentified. CDR1 is GTSNPN and CDR2 is SVGIG in the germline V gene (reference sequence). J was trimmed by 1 base and V by 3 bases; bases with no gene match: 8. This CDR3 is built from 15 residues. The data belong to a study of T cell responses to AZD1222 COVID-19 vaccine. Regarding the study as a whole: Spike-specific TCR breadth and depth grew following two AZD1222 doses.

Only in-frame clones appear in the TCRdb table, and some are missing; sequencing was by immunoSEQ multiplex PCR. The profile shows approximately 70,000 clones, roughly 87% of them singletons. The specimen comprised peripheral blood, sampled on day 0 of AZD1222 vaccination. The chain recombines TRBV30 with TRBJ2-7; TRBD2 aligns across 8 bases. The receptor comes from an adult in good health. The CDR3 sequence: CAWRQRGGLSYEQYF. In nucleotides, the CDR3 is TGTGCCTGGAGGCAACGGGGGGGCCTATCCTACGAGCAGTACTTC.